The 14 T cell receptor beta chains below were found in one sample sequenced in a study of Ad26.COV2.S vaccination and SARS-CoV-2 variants. Treatment defined: roughly 18 received Ad26.COV2.S at low or high dose, single or two shots; about 5 received placebo; per-sample allocation not given. Each sample was drawn 63 days after the first injection (of vaccine or placebo). The repertoire was sequenced with immunoSEQ multiplex PCR; TCRdb's copy has only in-frame clones and lacks some. The sample lists hundreds of thousands of clones, approximately 92% occurring once. Specimen: peripheral blood, collected in a trial of Ad26.COV2.S vaccine versus placebo. These receptors originate from a person aged 18-65 years who received the Ad26.COV2.S COVID-19 vaccine or a placebo.

This rearrangement joins TRBV27 to TRBJ1-4; TRBD1 might be the D (6 bases). Trimming pared 0 bases from V and 6 bases from J, leaving 8 bases between. CDR1 is MNHEY, CDR2 SMNVEV, per germline (reference sequence). The CDR3 runs 14 residues. The CDR3 reads CASSLSTGDEKLFF. CDR3 DNA: TGTGCCAGCAGTTTATCGACAGGCGATGAAAAACTGTTTTTT.

The rearrangement links TRBV19 to TRBJ2-7; no definite D call. The CDR3 loop spans 11 amino acids. The germline V and J ends were trimmed by 4 bases and 6 bases, with 7 bases remaining between them. Germline-derived CDR1 and CDR2 are LNHDA and SQIVND (reference sequence). Written as DNA, the CDR3 is TGTGCCAGTAGTACCCCTCGCGAGCAGTACTTC. Translating it yields CASSTPREQYF.

This rearrangement joins TRBV11-3 to TRBJ2-1; 7 bases line up with TRBD1. Trimming at V came to 5 bases and at J to 9 bases, leaving 16 bases not matched to a gene. This CDR3 region has 16 residues. Germline-derived CDR1 and CDR2 are SGHNT and YENEEA. CDR3 region: CASSDPGTVGSGEQFF. CDR3 bases: TGTGCCAGCAGCGACCCGGGGACAGTTGGTAGTGGTGAGCAGTTCTTC.

In regard to this clone: A read error is possible here, since a much larger clone lies one base away. J is TRBJ1-2 and V is TRBV5-8, with 11 positions matching TRBD1. The CDR3 is 14 amino acids. J was trimmed by 3 bases and V by 4 bases; bases with no gene match: 2. Germline loops: CDR1 SGHTS, CDR2 YDEGEE. CDR3 DNA sequence: TGTGCCAGCAGCCGGGACAGGGGGTACTATGGCTACACCTTC. As protein: CASSRDRGYYGYTF.

The chain uses TRBV11-2 and TRBJ1-1, with D hard to call. The CDR3 is made up of 12 amino acids. Trimming removed 6 bases at V and 5 bases at J, with 10 bases between. Germline V CDR1 and CDR2: SGHAT, FQNNGV. DNA of the CDR3: TGTGCCAGCAGTTGGGTGGGAACTGAAGCTTTCTTT. Translation: CASSWVGTEAFF. Supplemented by reference TRBV11-2 and TRBJ1-1, the full variable domain reads EAGVAQSPRYKIIEKRQSVAFWCNPISGHATLYWYQQILGQGPKLLIQFQNNGVVDDSQLPKDRFSAERLKGVDSTLKIQPAKLEDSAVYLCASSWVGTEAFFGQGTRLTVV.

The chain carries TRBV4-1 and TRBJ2-5; 12 bases are shared with TRBD2. Germline V lookup: CDR1 MGHRA, CDR2 YSYEKL. The V gene end was trimmed by 2 bases and the J gene end by 5 bases; junction bases not matched to a gene: 6. The CDR3 loop spans 16 amino acids. Here the CDR3 DNA reads TGCGCCAGCAGCCAACTAGCGGGGGGGCTCATGGAGACCCAGTACTTC. Its protein product is CASSQLAGGLMETQYF.

This rearrangement joins TRBV6-2 or TRBV6-3 to TRBJ2-5; D gene ambiguous. CDR3 length: 12 amino acids. CDR1 is MNHEY, CDR2 SVGEGT, per germline. V was clipped by 0 bases and J by 4 bases, with 3 bases between them. CDR3 residues: CASSYSTETQYF. The CDR3 coding sequence is TGTGCCAGCAGTTACTCGACAGAGACCCAGTACTTC.

The chain employs TRBV4-1 and TRBJ2-5; possibly TRBD2 for D (7 bases). The germline V and J ends were trimmed by 5 bases and 5 bases, with 15 bases remaining between them. The CDR3 runs 14 residues. Looked up from germline, CDR1 is MGHRA and CDR2 is YSYEKL. The CDR3 region has the DNA TGCGCCAGCAGCGTGGGGGGGCAAGGGGAGACCCAGTACTTC. Translation: CASSVGGQGETQYF.

The chain is built from TRBV7-9 and TRBJ2-3; D not certain. This CDR3 comprises 12 residues. Trimming left V 5 bases short and J 6 bases short, with 9 bases between. Germline CDR1 and CDR2: SEHNR and FQNEAQ (reference sequence). The CDR3 reads CASSRIGDTQYF. The CDR3 nucleotides are TGTGCCAGCAGCCGCATAGGGGATACGCAGTATTTT.

The sample holds one count of this clone. V usage is TRBV5-1 and J usage is TRBJ2-5; 8 bases are a match to TRBD1. V lost 4 bases, J lost 5 bases, and 7 bases stayed unmatched. There are 14 residues in the CDR3. Germline values: CDR1 SGHRS, CDR2 YFSETQ. DNA for the CDR3: TGCGCCAGCAGCCGAGGGACAGGAGAGGAGACCCAGTACTTC. It codes for CASSRGTGEETQYF.

This chain uses TRBV18 with TRBJ2-3; 7 positions agree with TRBD1. V was clipped by 2 bases and J by 5 bases; unmatched bases: 10. Germline CDR1 KGHSH, CDR2 LQKENI. The length of the CDR3 is 16 residues. The CDR3: CASSPDRVTNEDTQYF. CDR3 nucleotide sequence: TGTGCCAGCTCACCAGACAGGGTCACTAATGAAGATACGCAGTATTTT.

The V gene is TRBV4-3, the J gene TRBJ2-1, with 7 bases matching TRBD1. The ends lost 0 bases at V and 1 base at J; junction bases unmatched: 6. The germline gives CDR1 LGHNA, CDR2 YSLEER. This CDR3 comprises 17 residues. The CDR3 reads CASSQDQGVRSYNEQFF. The DNA for the CDR3 is TGCGCCAGCAGCCAAGACCAGGGGGTCAGGTCCTACAATGAGCAGTTCTTC.

This rearrangement joins TRBV5-1 to TRBJ2-3, with 12 bases identical to TRBD2. In germline, CDR1 is SGHRS, CDR2 YFSETQ. V shed 5 bases, J shed 4 bases, and the junction held 11 bases outside the gene matches. The CDR3 covers 17 residues. CDR3: CASRDKLTSGGSDTQYF. The CDR3 bases are TGCGCCAGCAGAGACAAGTTGACTAGCGGGGGCTCAGATACGCAGTATTTT.

The gene calls are TRBV28 and TRBJ1-4; D call uncertain. Trimming left V 7 bases short and J 3 bases short, with 6 bases between. This CDR3 is 12 amino acids long. Germline CDR1 reads MDHEN; CDR2 reads SYDVKM. The CDR3 sequence is CASTLANEKLFF. CDR3 in DNA: TGTGCCAGCACCCTGGCTAATGAAAAACTGTTTTTT.